Below are 14 T cell receptor beta chains sequenced from a single sample in a study of cytomegalovirus exposure and HLA in healthy donors. Primers: 60 Vbeta forward and 13 Jbeta reverse. Profiled with immunoSEQ multiplex PCR; TCRdb holds only in-frame clones, not every one. The listing records approximately 72,000 clones. Material for sequencing was PBMCs. These receptors were obtained from a man aged 35-49 years in good health and CMV-seronegative.

The chain links TRBV27 to TRBJ1-2, with 7 bases aligning to TRBD1. Germline-derived CDR1 and CDR2 are MNHEY and SMNVEV (reference sequence). The CDR3 loop spans 14 amino acids. The junction had 11 bases not matched to a gene; V was cut back by 6 bases and J by 7 bases. DNA of the CDR3: TGTGCCAGCAGCCTCACGAGGGGGCTGGTTGGCTACACCTTC. It specifies CASSLTRGLVGYTF.

The V gene is TRBV28, the J gene TRBJ2-6; D perhaps matches TRBD1 (6 bases). Germline CDR1 is MDHEN and CDR2 is SYDVKM. Trimming pared 5 bases from V and 0 bases from J, leaving 14 bases between. CDR3 length: 17 residues. CDR3 in amino acids: CASSPQGTSSGANVLTF. The CDR3 DNA reads TGTGCCAGCAGTCCACAGGGAACAAGCTCTGGGGCCAACGTCCTGACTTTC.

Worth noting for this clone: Other DNA sequences in this specimen translate into the identical CDR3. The gene calls are TRBV4-2 and TRBJ2-1; 7 nucleotides align to TRBD2. The trim removed 1 base at V and 0 bases at J, leaving 6 bases unmatched. The CDR3 is made up of 17 amino acids. The V gene's germline CDR1 is LGHNA and CDR2 YNFKEQ. The CDR3 reads CASSQGSGVSSYNEQFF. The CDR3 DNA reads TGTGCCAGCAGCCAAGGGAGCGGGGTCAGCTCCTACAATGAGCAGTTCTTC.

The chain combines TRBV5-1 with TRBJ1-1, with a tentative D call TRBD1 (6 bases). With 4 bases removed from V and 7 bases from J, the gap between germline ends came to 17 bases. CDR3 length: 14 residues. Germline-derived CDR1 and CDR2 are SGHRS and YFSETQ. The CDR3 protein is CASSDDRSAFEAFF. Here the CDR3 DNA reads TGCGCCAGCAGCGATGACAGGTCCGCGTTTGAAGCTTTCTTT.

The chain combines TRBV5-1 with TRBJ2-5; D may be TRBD1 (6 bases). The DNA matches TRBJ2-7 better at its end, which makes the J call doubtful. Germline V gene data show CDR1 as SGHRS and CDR2 as YFSETQ. CDR3 length: 14 amino acids. Written as DNA, the CDR3 is TGCGCCAGCAGCCCGCAGGGGTCCGCCTACGAGCAGTACTTC. Amino acid sequence: CASSPQGSAYEQYF.

V gene TRBV29-1 combines with J gene TRBJ1-1, with D tentatively TRBD1 (6 bases). Per germline, CDR1 SQVTM and CDR2 ANQGSEA. Trimming took off 7 bases at V and 4 bases at J, with 19 bases between the two ends. This CDR3 comprises 14 residues. For the CDR3, the DNA is TGCAGCGCGGCACAGGGTGGAGCAGTCACTGAAGCTTTCTTT. As protein: CSAAQGGAVTEAFF. The complete variable domain, with remaining parts taken from reference TRBV29-1 and TRBJ1-1, reads SAVISQKPSRDICQRGTSLTIQCQVDSQVTMMFWYRQQPGQSLTLIATANQGSEATYESGFVIDKFPISRPNLTFSTLTVSNMSPEDSSIYLCSAAQGGAVTEAFFGQGTRLTVV.

J is TRBJ2-1 and V is TRBV7-9, with D possibly being TRBD2 (5 bases). V lost 0 bases and J 4 bases, leaving 7 bases between the germline ends. Germline V lookup: CDR1 SEHNR, CDR2 FQNEAQ (reference sequence). The CDR3 covers 14 residues. CDR3 bases: TGTGCCAGCAGCTTAGCTGGGAGTTACAATGAGCAGTTCTTC. This translates into CASSLAGSYNEQFF.

V is TRBV7-8 and J is TRBJ2-7; no definite D call. The germline V and J ends were trimmed by 1 base and 3 bases, with 13 bases remaining between them. The CDR3 is 15 residues long. The germline V gene has CDR1 SGHVS and CDR2 FQNEAQ. The CDR3 here is CASSLEFGGNYEQYF. In DNA, the CDR3 is TGTGCCAGCAGCTTAGAATTCGGCGGAAACTACGAGCAGTACTTC.

The rearrangement joins TRBV2 to TRBJ1-4; D is possibly TRBD1 (5 bases). The CDR3 runs to 16 residues. Germline V lookup: CDR1 SNHLY, CDR2 FYNNEI. V lost 3 bases to trimming and J lost 0 bases, with 11 bases between them. The CDR3 sequence is CASSEQGTTTNEKLFF. CDR3 sequence (DNA): TGTGCCAGCAGTGAGCAGGGAACCACAACTAATGAAAAACTGTTTTTT.

The CDR3 DNA sequence: TGTGCCAGCAGCGTATATGACGGCGGCTCTGGAAACACCATATATTTT. It codes for CASSVYDGGSGNTIYF. The rearrangement joins TRBV9 to TRBJ1-3; D not certain. V lost 1 base, J lost 0 bases, and 11 bases lay in between. Germline assignment: CDR1 SGDLS and CDR2 YYNGEE. The CDR3 is made up of 16 amino acids. Supplemented by reference TRBV9 and TRBJ1-3, the full variable domain reads DSGVTQTPKHLITATGQRVTLRCSPRSGDLSVYWYQQSLDQGLQFLIQYYNGEERAKGNILERFSAQQFPDLHSELNLSSLELGDSALYFCASSVYDGGSGNTIYFGEGSWLTVV.

J is TRBJ1-2 and V is TRBV6-1; 8 bases align to TRBD1. The CDR3 is 13 amino acids. CDR1 and CDR2 from the germline V gene are MNHNS and SASEGT. With V trimmed by 10 bases and J by 2 bases, 6 bases remained unmatched. In DNA form, the CDR3 reads TGTGCCACCTCTAACAGGGGGAACTATGGCTACACCTTC. This translates into CATSNRGNYGYTF.

CDR3 amino acids: CASSLAETFTDTQYF. The DNA for the CDR3 is TGCGCCAGCAGCTTGGCCGAAACTTTCACAGATACGCAGTATTTT. The V gene is TRBV5-1, the J gene TRBJ2-3; D is unresolved. This CDR3 spans 15 amino acids. The ends were cut back, 0 bases at V and 2 bases at J, with 10 bases in the middle. Germline V gives CDR1 SGHRS, CDR2 YFSETQ. Looking up the rest from reference TRBV5-1 and TRBJ2-3 gives the full variable domain: KAGVTQTPRYLIKTRGQQVTLSCSPISGHRSVSWYQQTPGQGLQFLFEYFSETQRNKGNFPGRFSGRQFSNSRSEMNVSTLELGDSALYLCASSLAETFTDTQYFGPGTRLTVL.

J is TRBJ1-5 and V is TRBV30; 12 positions match TRBD1. J lost 9 bases, V lost 1 base, and 4 bases had no gene match. Per the germline V gene, CDR1 is GTSNPN and CDR2 is SVGIG (reference sequence). The CDR3 loop spans 14 amino acids. CDR3 loop: CAWSGGTGGPPQHF. The CDR3 coding sequence is TGTGCCTGGAGTGGAGGGACAGGGGGCCCGCCCCAGCATTTT.

Notes on this clone: The sample contains more than one DNA sequence encoding this CDR3. The CDR3 sequence: CASSGSSGNTIYF. In nucleotides, the CDR3 is TGTGCCAGCTCCGGGAGCTCTGGAAACACCATATATTTT. This rearrangement joins TRBV19 to TRBJ1-3; D uncertain. Trimming took off 9 bases at V and 0 bases at J, with 9 bases between the two ends. The CDR3 is 13 amino acids. Germline CDR1 reads LNHDA; CDR2 reads SQIVND (reference sequence). Variable domain in full (rest from reference TRBV19 and TRBJ1-3): DGGITQSPKYLFRKEGQNVTLSCEQNLNHDAMYWYRQDPGQGLRLIYYSQIVNDFQKGDIAEGYSVSREKKESFPLTVTSAQKNPTAFYLCASSGSSGNTIYFGEGSWLTVV.